The 18 T cell receptor beta chains presented below share a single source sample, sequenced in a study of blood T cells in healthy people across ages. The authors ran a second PCR of roughly 7 to 11 cycles using a sample-barcoded 5' primer and a J-beta primer mix. TCRdb fed the 5' RACE reads into MiXCR, producing one record per CDR3 protein. The data contain 800,000 to 1,300,000 distinct CDR3 sequences, 25% of them singletons. The same sample was also studied in work on T cells of mothers and their children.

Material: blood. The receptors originated from a girl aged 2 to 10 in good health.

CDR3 coding DNA: TGCGCCAGCAGCCCAAATGGGGCGGAAAACATTCAGTACTTC. Protein sequence: CASSPNGAENIQYF. The V call is TRBV4-1, the J call TRBJ2-4; D possibly corresponds to TRBD1 (5 bases). This CDR3 is built from 14 residues. The V end was cut by 4 bases, the J end by 5 bases, with 12 bases between. Germline V gene sequence: CDR1 MGHRA, CDR2 YSYEKL.

This clonotype was picked up a small number of times. J is TRBJ2-1 and V is TRBV28; 8 bases map to TRBD1. Germline V gene sequence: CDR1 MDHEN, CDR2 SYDVKM. The V and J ends lost 2 bases and 6 bases, in that order; junction bases with no gene match: 12. The CDR3 contains 17 residues. The CDR3 region has the DNA TGTGCCAGCAGTTTAAGTGGGAAGGGACAGGCCGGCAATGAGCAGTTCTTC. It encodes CASSLSGKGQAGNEQFF.

As for this clonotype: At one of its ends the junction is not consistent with the germline gene, which may arise from a read error. This chain connects TRBV29-1 to TRBJ2-2; D remains ambiguous. Per the germline V gene, CDR1 is SQVTM and CDR2 is ANQGSEA. The CDR3 contains 11 residues. The DNA for the CDR3 is TGCAGCTGCCTTAACACCGTGGAGCTGTTTTTT. This translates into CSCLNTVELFF.

Only a few counts were recorded for this clonotype. The gene calls are TRBV7-3 and TRBJ2-1; a weak D match, TRBD2 (5 bases). The J call is doubtful: the DNA matches TRBJ2-5 better. The CDR3 runs 14 residues. Germline-derived CDR1 and CDR2 are SGHTA and FQGTGA. The CDR3 spells CASSKTDSSETQYF. The DNA for the CDR3 is TGTGCCAGCAGCAAGACGGACTCCTCAGAGACCCAGTACTTC.

This clonotype came up a few times. Relative to the germline gene, one junction end is altered; a read error may explain this. V usage is TRBV15 and J usage is TRBJ2-5, with 12 nucleotides matching TRBD2. This CDR3 contains 15 residues. Germline lookup yields CDR1 LNHNV and CDR2 YYDKDF (reference sequence). The CDR3 protein is CATGRDLAGGLTQYF. CDR3 nucleotide sequence: TGTGCCACCGGCAGAGACCTAGCGGGAGGGCTAACCCAGTACTTC.

This clonotype was seen many times. J is TRBJ2-5 and V is TRBV29-1; 9 positions match TRBD1. Gene TRBJ2-7 matches the end of the DNA better, so the J call may be wrong. The CDR3 covers 13 residues. Germline values: CDR1 SQVTM, CDR2 ANQGSEA. CDR3 sequence: CSVARDRAYEQYF. CDR3 DNA: TGCAGCGTCGCACGGGACAGGGCCTACGAGCAGTACTTC.

This clonotype was detected only a few times. The chain links TRBV9 to TRBJ1-2; TRBD1 agrees at 7 bases. The CDR3 covers 14 residues. In germline, CDR1 is SGDLS, CDR2 YYNGEE. Trimming at V came to 3 bases and at J to 6 bases, leaving 8 bases not matched to a gene. CDR3 sequence (DNA): TGTGCCAGCAGCGGGGGACAGAAGCTTAATGGCTACACCTTC. Residues: CASSGGQKLNGYTF.

The J gene is TRBJ2-3, the V gene TRBV20-1; no clear D. V lost 6 bases and J lost 4, with 11 bases in between. In germline, CDR1 is DFQATT, CDR2 SNEGSKA (reference sequence). The CDR3 contains 12 residues. The DNA for the CDR3 is TGCAGTGCGAGCCCCACCCCAGATACGCAGTATTTT. Protein product: CSASPTPDTQYF.

This clonotype was observed a handful of times. The chain carries TRBV28 and TRBJ1-1, with TRBD1 matching 8 bases. The germline V gene has CDR1 MDHEN and CDR2 SYDVKM. The CDR3 extends over 13 amino acids. Trimming at V came to 6 bases and at J to 6 bases, leaving 6 bases not matched to a gene. CDR3 nucleotide sequence: TGTGCCAGCAGGGGCACAGGGGGACCTGAAGCTTTCTTT. Its translation is CASRGTGGPEAFF.

The chain recombines TRBV14 with TRBJ1-4; D ambiguous. This CDR3 is 16 amino acids long. With 0 bases removed from V and 4 bases from J, the gap between germline ends came to 12 bases. The germline V gene encodes CDR1 SGHDN and CDR2 FVKESK. CDR3 DNA: TGTGCCAGCAGCCAAGAGGGTACCCAGTTTAATGAAAAACTGTTTTTT. It encodes CASSQEGTQFNEKLFF. Full variable domain (missing parts from reference TRBV14 and TRBJ1-4): EAGVTQFPSHSVIEKGQTVTLRCDPISGHDNLYWYRRVMGKEIKFLLHFVKESKQDESGMPNNRFLAERTGGTYSTLKVQPAELEDSGVYFCASSQEGTQFNEKLFFGSGTQLSVL.

In this sample, this clonotype turned up a few times. This chain joins TRBV5-1 and TRBJ2-1; D is unresolved. The V gene's germline CDR1 is SGHRS and CDR2 YFSETQ. The V gene lost 0 bases and the J gene lost 8 bases, with 12 bases spanning the gap. The CDR3 is 14 residues long. This chain's CDR3 is CASSLATMYDEQFF. The CDR3 DNA reads TGCGCCAGCAGCTTGGCGACAATGTACGATGAGCAGTTCTTC. Full variable domain (outside the CDR3, taken from reference TRBV5-1 and TRBJ2-1): KAGVTQTPRYLIKTRGQQVTLSCSPISGHRSVSWYQQTPGQGLQFLFEYFSETQRNKGNFPGRFSGRQFSNSRSEMNVSTLELGDSALYLCASSLATMYDEQFFGPGTRLTVL.

This clonotype showed up just a few times. J is TRBJ1-2 and V is TRBV6-5; weak D call: TRBD1 (5 bases). The CDR3 is made up of 12 amino acids. Germline V gives CDR1 MNHEY, CDR2 SVGAGI. Trimming cost V 6 bases and J 7 bases, with 12 bases left between them. The CDR3 is CASRPGLSGYTF. The CDR3 coding sequence is TGTGCCAGCAGACCGGGACTTTCTGGCTACACCTTC.

This clonotype was observed a few times. This sequence joins TRBV11-2 and TRBJ2-4, with D unresolved. V shed 5 bases and J shed 8 bases, with 19 bases lying between them. The germline V gene encodes CDR1 SGHAT and CDR2 FQNNGV. The CDR3 length is 15 residues. This CDR3 is CASSTTRSLLHIQYF. The CDR3 DNA sequence: TGTGCCAGCAGCACGACGCGGTCTCTTCTGCACATTCAGTACTTC. Together with reference TRBV11-2 and TRBJ2-4, the CDR3 gives the full variable domain: EAGVAQSPRYKIIEKRQSVAFWCNPISGHATLYWYQQILGQGPKLLIQFQNNGVVDDSQLPKDRFSAERLKGVDSTLKIQPAKLEDSAVYLCASSTTRSLLHIQYFGAGTRLSVL.

The V and J genes are TRBV12-3 or TRBV12-4 and TRBJ1-3; tentative D call: TRBD1 (6 bases). Trimming pared 5 bases from V and 8 bases from J, leaving 22 bases between. The CDR3 length is 16 residues. CDR3 region: CASSRYFTGAWDTIYF. CDR3 nucleotides: TGTGCCAGCAGTCGCTATTTCACGGGGGCGTGGGACACCATATATTTT.

This clonotype has a single count. This sequence joins TRBV4-2 and TRBJ2-7; 15 nucleotides match TRBD2. TRBJ2-5 explains the end of the DNA better; the J call may be wrong. Per germline, CDR1 LGHNA and CDR2 YNFKEQ. The CDR3 loop spans 16 amino acids. This CDR3 reads CASSPWTSGGVETQYF. In nucleotides, the CDR3 is TGTGCCAGCAGCCCCTGGACTAGCGGGGGGGTTGAGACCCAGTACTTC.

This clonotype has just a few counts. This chain uses TRBV6-5 with TRBJ1-2; TRBD1 is a possible D gene (5 bases). V was pared by 10 bases and J by 5 bases, with 23 bases between. Germline assignment: CDR1 MNHEY and CDR2 SVGAGI. The CDR3 is 15 amino acids. The CDR3 here is CATMGPLGERYGYTF. The CDR3 DNA follows: TGTGCCACCATGGGCCCCTTAGGGGAGAGATATGGCTACACCTTC.

Only a few counts were recorded for this clonotype. This chain connects TRBV7-2 to TRBJ2-5; 13 bases are a match to TRBD2. This CDR3 spans 16 amino acids. Per germline, CDR1 SGHTA and CDR2 FQGNSA. V was clipped by 0 bases and J by 4 bases; unmatched bases: 2. The CDR3 region has the DNA TGTGCCAGCAGCTTAGCTTGGACTAGCGGGAGAGAGACCCAGTACTTC. Its protein product is CASSLAWTSGRETQYF.

This clonotype showed up just a few times. The chain combines TRBV28 with TRBJ2-5; 10 bases match TRBD1. CDR3 length equals 15 residues. V shed 7 bases, J shed 3 bases, and the junction held 8 bases outside the gene matches. Looked up from germline, CDR1 is MDHEN and CDR2 is SYDVKM. This chain's CDR3 is CASTPLGTGEETQYF. CDR3 bases: TGTGCCAGCACTCCCTTGGGGACAGGGGAAGAGACCCAGTACTTC.